The entry below describes one T cell receptor (beta chain). What this receptor recognizes is not known. No qualities accompany the bases; no much larger clone lies one base away. The library was obtained by the immunoSEQ multiplex PCR assay. For the multiplex PCR, a mixture combining 60 forward primers for TCR Vbeta segments and 13 reverse primers for TCR Jbeta segments was used. Amplification of the CDR3 region of rearranged TCR beta genes was performed with a multiplex PCR assay on genomic DNA. Amplified TCR beta libraries were sequenced as 87-base-pair reads on the Illumina HiSeq System. In the source study's methods: In a later analysis, 80 million or so unique TCR beta chains were counted across the 500 to 700 repertoires, and approximately 9.9 million of these chains were shared by at least two donors. Raw reads were error-corrected and collapsed into unique sequences by a nearest-neighbor algorithm in which closely related sequences were merged to remove PCR and sequencing errors. CDR3 sequences were aligned to IMGT reference sequences to assign V, D and J gene segments. For a sequence to be retained, a match of at least six nucleotides was required to both a V gene segment and a J gene segment. Rearrangements were classified as productive when the CDR3 lacked stop codons and remained in frame with V and J, and all other rearrangements were classified as non-productive. Following IMGT convention, CDR3 was defined as the stretch from the second conserved V-encoded cysteine to the conserved J-encoded phenylalanine. Sequences without an unambiguous match to a single V gene segment were excluded from the earlier analysis of about 630 of the donors. In an earlier analysis of approximately 590 of the donors, a V segment was called functional when productive rearrangements were above 56.7%, and segregating when the standard deviation between donors exceeded 5%. A statistical classification framework was built for diagnosing cytomegalovirus status from the catalog of TCR beta chain sequences. In a later analysis, TCR nucleotide sequences were compared against IMGT/GENE-DB human TR gene sequences so that V and J genes could be assigned. Using the TCRdist pipeline, a later analysis assigned CDR3 sequences along with most-parsimonious VDJ recombination scenarios. In a later analysis, every TCR beta chain was defined by the combination of its CDR3 amino acid sequence and its V-gene family, and reads without a unique V-gene family were dropped. As a way to deal with suspected cross-contamination and a sequencing artifact, a later analysis dropped nearly 600 nucleotide sequences that were highly shared and had low generation probability. In a later analysis, a clonal expansion index for each public chain was calculated from normalized within-repertoire ranks of inferred template counts. Generation probabilities in a later analysis came from a VDJ recombination model fitted to out-of-frame rearrangements, and those results were checked against IGoR. In a later analysis, TCR-TCR, TCR-HLA and TCR-CMV co-occurrence was scored with hypergeometric tests, and a repertoire-size bias correction was applied to TCR pairs. To estimate false discovery rates, a later analysis permuted the HLA or CMV assignments 20 times. In a later analysis, co-occurring TCRs were grouped with DBSCAN, and TCRdist sequence similarity was added when clustering was performed within HLA-allele-positive subsets. Co-occurrence clustering excluded repertoires with fewer than 30,000 or more than 120,000 public chains, plus five with anomalous nucleotide sharing. This is the immuneACCESS table as TCRdb keeps it, with only in-frame sequences that have V and J called. A part of the clones is gone; compared with another copy, unresolved V genes explain less than half, and the rest is unexplained. That table is the source of V, J and clone size, and D and trimming were worked out from the DNA. For this sample the table gives 35,000 to 45,000 clones, of which 90% to 95% were detected only once. Clones ranked in the top ten supply less than 3.5% of the sample.

Trimming takes 2 bases from V and 4 bases from J, and the germline ends sit 13 bases apart. The germline V gene (reference sequence) sets CDR1 to SEHNR and CDR2 to FQNEAQ. From the cysteine up to the phenylalanine, the CDR3 has a length of 15 residues. The entry retains the CDR3 DNA only, 45 bases that are in frame from base 1. The data belong to a study of cytomegalovirus exposure and HLA in healthy donors (dated by TCRdb to the late 2010s). General notes on the study: An earlier analysis of approximately 550 of the donors reported approximately 270 Gb of sequence data and around 120 million unique TCR beta sequences from approximately 180 million T cells. The number of donors typed differed by locus, with about 629-640 for A, B, C, DRB1 and DQB1, roughly 550 for DQA1, 600 to 610 for DPA1, and approximately 470 for DPB1. In addition to the first cohort of 666 subjects, a separate validation cohort of approximately 130 different subjects was used. Every discovery cohort repertoire had been produced on one sequencing platform. Class I and class II HLA loci were covered by the typing at four-digit resolution. An earlier analysis of roughly 580 of the donors used high-throughput TCR beta sequencing to judge whether each TCR beta V gene segment behaved as functional or pseudogenic. Roughly 5 DR-DQ haplotypes were handled as single units for association and clustering, since linkage in the cohort was strong. The study used immunosequencing to profile the T cell repertoires of approximately 650 subjects and linked those repertoires to cytomegalovirus serostatus. A later genetic analysis took genome-wide SNP genotypes for 398 of the 666 donors and used that subset as a discovery cohort. The later analysis used no new phenotypic data to find candidate immune exposures, relying instead on TCR beta sequences and their occurrence across donors. Of the roughly 410 genotyped donors, less than 85% were placed in the genetic ancestry cluster associated with self-reported Caucasian donors. The aim of the study was to test whether cataloging public T cell receptors could identify signatures of past pathogen exposure. On average, about 200,000 unique TCR beta nucleotide sequences were sequenced per donor among 398 genotyped donors of the cohort, with roughly 18% of those sequences being non-productive. The study combined high-throughput TCR immunosequencing, statistical association of individual TCRs with disease status, and machine learning to predict cytomegalovirus infection status. Donor age, sex, ethnicity and CMV serostatus were compiled together with the repertoire data. A later analysis re-examined previously published TCR beta repertoires from just over 650 donors and added high-resolution HLA genotyping to investigate patterns of TCR occurrence. An early release covering roughly 640 HLA-typed donors comprised approximately 290 gigabases of sequencing data and approximately 85 million unique TCR sequences.

The cohort was made up of 500 to 850 healthy bone marrow donors. At the time of sampling, all cohort members were nominally healthy, though unrecorded immune exposures were likely present. The donor tested CMV seronegative, placing the donor among the 350 or so seronegative members of the cohort. Each donor provided a peripheral blood sample, and peripheral blood mononuclear cells were used for TCR beta sequencing. Genomic DNA extraction from the blood cell samples was performed with the Qiagen DNeasy Blood Extraction Kit. Paper-wide results and their limitations: The study listed 164 TCR beta chains as associated with cytomegalovirus. The only immune exposure information available for the cohort was CMV serostatus. Linkage disequilibrium might explain the correlated functional status among segregating V segments, but an unknown experimental factor could not be excluded. Because HLA typing was unavailable for some donors at each locus, only the typed subset was used in association tests. In a later analysis, most CMV-associated TCR beta chains were found to appear HLA-restricted, with HLA associations seemingly driven largely by CMV exposure. According to a later analysis, TCR association rates differed among HLA loci, with DRB1 alleles showing the most associated TCRs and HLA-C alleles showing the fewest. Several of the top co-occurrence clusters appeared to be linked to parvovirus B19, influenza, CMV and Epstein-Barr virus, according to a later analysis. In a later genetic analysis, a missense DCLRE1C variant was associated with V-gene and J-gene trimming of TCR beta chains, and the association was replicated in an independent cohort. The earlier analysis of approximately 540 of the donors excluded roughly 16 rarely observed V segments, including chromosome 9 orphons, because counts were too low. The authors suggested that the approach could potentially be generalized to other disease states and immunological phenotypes. Most TCR sequences were observed very rarely across donors, whereas some public TCRs were present in many individuals. A further reported finding was that TCR beta sequences accurately predicted the HLA-A and HLA-B alleles for most subjects in the first cohort. In this cohort, only TCR beta chains were sequenced, and detectable features were limited by the absence of alpha or paired-chain data. A group of highly shared sequence variants was considered likely to be a technical artifact of the sequencing pipeline. A later analysis found that HLA-associated TCR beta chains were more clonally expanded and had lower generation probabilities than equally common non-associated chains. A later genetic analysis reported fewer N-insertions in productive TCRs among donors in an Asian-associated ancestry cluster than the roughly 620-donor mean. Some IMGT-functional V segments, including TRBV6-2 and TRBV6-3, could not be told apart with the 87-base-pair reads, so those segments were excluded. An earlier analysis of some 560 of the donors showed that most TCR beta V segments appeared in productive rearrangements either about 90% or about 30% of the time, which broadly matched IMGT annotations. When HLA alleles, especially DR and DQ, strongly co-occurred, TCR associations were difficult to assign to individual alleles. Specific HLA alleles were associated with roughly 16,000 TCR beta sequences at a false discovery rate of 0.05 in a later analysis. The classifier was reported to diagnose cytomegalovirus status with high specificity and sensitivity in both the original cohort and the validation cohort. Roughly uniform sequencing depth across donors was assumed in presence/absence analyses, although this assumption may not hold. In vitro tests confirmed that a few of the cytomegalovirus-associated TCR beta chains recognize cytomegalovirus antigens.

The sequence was collected from a young woman in good health and CMV-seronegative. This sequence uses TRBV7-9 and TRBJ2-3, with TRBD1 tentatively as D gene (6 bases match). The sample was PBMCs. The nucleotides are TGTGCCAGCAGCTTAAGCAGGGGAAGTGCAGATACGCAGTATTTT. Its protein is CASSLSRGSADTQYF.